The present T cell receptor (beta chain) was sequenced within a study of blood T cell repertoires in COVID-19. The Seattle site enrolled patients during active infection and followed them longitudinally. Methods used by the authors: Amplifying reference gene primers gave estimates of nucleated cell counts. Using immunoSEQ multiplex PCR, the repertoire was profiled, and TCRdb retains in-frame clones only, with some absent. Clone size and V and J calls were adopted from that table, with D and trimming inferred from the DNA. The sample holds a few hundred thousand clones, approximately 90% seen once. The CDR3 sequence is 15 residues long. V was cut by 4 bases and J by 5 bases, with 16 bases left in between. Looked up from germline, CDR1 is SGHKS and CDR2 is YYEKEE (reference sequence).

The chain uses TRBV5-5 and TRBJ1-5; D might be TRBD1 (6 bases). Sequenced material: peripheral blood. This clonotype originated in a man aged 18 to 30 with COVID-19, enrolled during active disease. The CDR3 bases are TGTGCCAGCAGCCTGGGGGCCCCAGGGGATCAGCCCCAGCATTTT. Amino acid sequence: CASSLGAPGDQPQHF.